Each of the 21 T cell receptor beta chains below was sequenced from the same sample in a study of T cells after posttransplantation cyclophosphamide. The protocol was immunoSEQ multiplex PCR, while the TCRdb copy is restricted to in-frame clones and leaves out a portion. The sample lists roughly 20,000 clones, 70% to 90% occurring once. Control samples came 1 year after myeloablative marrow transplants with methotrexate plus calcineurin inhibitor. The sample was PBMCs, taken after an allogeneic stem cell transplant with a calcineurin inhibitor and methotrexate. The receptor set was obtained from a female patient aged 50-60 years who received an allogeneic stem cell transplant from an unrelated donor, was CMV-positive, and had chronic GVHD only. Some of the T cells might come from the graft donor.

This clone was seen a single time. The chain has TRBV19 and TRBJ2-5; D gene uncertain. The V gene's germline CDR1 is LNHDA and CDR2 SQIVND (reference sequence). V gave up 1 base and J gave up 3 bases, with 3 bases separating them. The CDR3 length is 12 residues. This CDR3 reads CASSIAEETQYF. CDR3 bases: TGTGCCAGTAGTATAGCGGAAGAGACCCAGTACTTC.

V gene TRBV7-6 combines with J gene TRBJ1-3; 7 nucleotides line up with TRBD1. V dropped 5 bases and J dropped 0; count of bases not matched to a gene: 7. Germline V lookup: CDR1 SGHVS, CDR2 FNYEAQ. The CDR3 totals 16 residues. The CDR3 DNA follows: TGTGCCAGCAGCCTATCAGGGGGTGCCTCTGGAAACACCATATATTTT. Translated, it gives CASSLSGGASGNTIYF.

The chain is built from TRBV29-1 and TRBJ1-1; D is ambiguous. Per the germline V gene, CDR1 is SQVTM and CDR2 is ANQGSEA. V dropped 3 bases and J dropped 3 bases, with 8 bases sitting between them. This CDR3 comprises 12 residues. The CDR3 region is CSVESGYTEAFF. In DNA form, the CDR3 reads TGCAGCGTTGAGTCGGGGTACACTGAAGCTTTCTTT.

CDR3 DNA: TGTGCCAGCAGTCCCACAGGGCCGAGCTCCTATGGCTACACCTTC. As protein: CASSPTGPSSYGYTF. The V call is TRBV28, the J call TRBJ1-2, with D maybe TRBD1 (6 bases). The CDR3 contains 15 residues. CDR1 and CDR2 (germline): MDHEN, SYDVKM. Trimming removed 5 bases at V and 4 bases at J, with 17 bases between.

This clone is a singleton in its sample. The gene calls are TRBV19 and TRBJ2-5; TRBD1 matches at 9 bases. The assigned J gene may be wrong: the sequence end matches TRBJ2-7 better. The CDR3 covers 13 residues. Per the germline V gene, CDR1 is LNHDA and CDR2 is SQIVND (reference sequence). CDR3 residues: CASSTGQGNEQYF. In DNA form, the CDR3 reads TGTGCCAGTAGTACCGGACAGGGGAACGAGCAGTACTTC.

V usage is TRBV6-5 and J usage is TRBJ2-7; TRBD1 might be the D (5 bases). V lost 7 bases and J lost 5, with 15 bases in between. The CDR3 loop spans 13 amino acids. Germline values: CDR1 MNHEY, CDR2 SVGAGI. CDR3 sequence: CASTLDNAHEQYF. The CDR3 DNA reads TGTGCCAGCACCCTGGACAATGCCCACGAGCAGTACTTC.

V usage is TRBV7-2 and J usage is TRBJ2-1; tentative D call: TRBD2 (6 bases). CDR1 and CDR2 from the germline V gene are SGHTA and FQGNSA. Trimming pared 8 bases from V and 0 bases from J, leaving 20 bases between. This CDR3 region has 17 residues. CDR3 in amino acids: CASEEGFSGSSYNEQFF. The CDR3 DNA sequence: TGTGCCAGCGAGGAGGGGTTTAGCGGAAGCTCCTACAATGAGCAGTTCTTC.

Here the CDR3 DNA reads TGTGCCAGCAGCTTAGGGCGGGGAGACTATGGCTACACCTTC. Amino acids: CASSLGRGDYGYTF. The chain carries TRBV7-2 and TRBJ1-2; D uncertain. This CDR3 spans 14 amino acids. Germline V CDR1 and CDR2: SGHTA, FQGNSA. The ends were cut back, 1 base at V and 3 bases at J, with 9 bases in the middle. The variable domain in full, completed from reference TRBV7-2 and TRBJ1-2, reads GAGVSQSPSNKVTEKGKDVELRCDPISGHTALYWYRQSLGQGLEFLIYFQGNSAPDKSGLPSDRFSAERTGGSVSTLTIQRTQQEDSAVYLCASSLGRGDYGYTFGSGTRLTVV.

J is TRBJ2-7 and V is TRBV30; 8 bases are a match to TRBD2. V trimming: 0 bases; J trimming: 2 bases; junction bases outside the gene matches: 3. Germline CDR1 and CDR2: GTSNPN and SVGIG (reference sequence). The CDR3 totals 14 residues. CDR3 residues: CAWSVREATYEQYF. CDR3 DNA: TGTGCCTGGAGTGTGCGGGAGGCAACCTACGAGCAGTACTTC.

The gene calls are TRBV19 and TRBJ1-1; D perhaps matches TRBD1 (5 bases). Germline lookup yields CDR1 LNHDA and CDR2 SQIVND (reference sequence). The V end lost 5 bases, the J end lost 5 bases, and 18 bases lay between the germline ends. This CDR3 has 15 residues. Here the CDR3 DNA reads TGTGCCAGTAGTCCATCCCCCCGGGGGTTGACTGAAGCTTTCTTT. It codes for CASSPSPRGLTEAFF. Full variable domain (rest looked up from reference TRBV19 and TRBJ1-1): DGGITQSPKYLFRKEGQNVTLSCEQNLNHDAMYWYRQDPGQGLRLIYYSQIVNDFQKGDIAEGYSVSREKKESFPLTVTSAQKNPTAFYLCASSPSPRGLTEAFFGQGTRLTVV.

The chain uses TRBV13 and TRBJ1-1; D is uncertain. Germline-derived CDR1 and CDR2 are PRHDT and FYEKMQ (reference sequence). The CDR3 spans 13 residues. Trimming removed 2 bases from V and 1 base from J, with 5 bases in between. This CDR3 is CASSLIKNTEAFF. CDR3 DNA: TGTGCCAGCAGCTTAATAAAGAACACTGAAGCTTTCTTT. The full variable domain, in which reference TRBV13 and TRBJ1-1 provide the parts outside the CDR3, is AAGVIQSPRHLIKEKRETATLKCYPIPRHDTVYWYQQGPGQDPQFLISFYEKMQSDKGSIPDRFSAQQFSDYHSELNMSSLELGDSALYFCASSLIKNTEAFFGQGTRLTVV.

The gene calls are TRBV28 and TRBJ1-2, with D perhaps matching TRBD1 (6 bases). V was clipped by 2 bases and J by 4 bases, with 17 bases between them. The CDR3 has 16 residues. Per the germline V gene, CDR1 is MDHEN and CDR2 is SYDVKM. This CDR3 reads CASSLVGQGSGYGYTF. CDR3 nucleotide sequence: TGTGCCAGCAGTTTAGTAGGGCAGGGGTCAGGCTATGGCTACACCTTC.

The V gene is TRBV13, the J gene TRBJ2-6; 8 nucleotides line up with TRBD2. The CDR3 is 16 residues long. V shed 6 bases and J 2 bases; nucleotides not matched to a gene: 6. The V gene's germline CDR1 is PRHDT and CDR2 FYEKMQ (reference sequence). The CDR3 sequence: CASRARGGAGANVLTF. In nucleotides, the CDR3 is TGTGCCAGCAGGGCCCGGGGGGGAGCTGGGGCCAACGTCCTGACTTTC.

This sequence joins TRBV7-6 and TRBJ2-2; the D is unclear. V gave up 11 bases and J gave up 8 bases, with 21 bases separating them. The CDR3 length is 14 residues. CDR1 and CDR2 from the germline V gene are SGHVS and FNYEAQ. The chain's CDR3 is CALHDSSLAGELFF. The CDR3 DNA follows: TGTGCCTTGCACGACTCATCCCTCGCGGGGGAGCTGTTTTTT.

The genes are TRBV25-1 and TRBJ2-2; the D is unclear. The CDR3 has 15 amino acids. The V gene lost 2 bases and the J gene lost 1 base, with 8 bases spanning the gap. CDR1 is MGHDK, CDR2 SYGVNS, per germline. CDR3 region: CASSEMFGNTGELFF. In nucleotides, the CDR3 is TGTGCCAGCAGTGAAATGTTCGGGAACACCGGGGAGCTGTTTTTT. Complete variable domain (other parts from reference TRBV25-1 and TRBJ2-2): EADIYQTPRYLVIGTGKKITLECSQTMGHDKMYWYQQDPGMELHLIHYSYGVNSTEKGDLSSESTVSRIRTEHFPLTLESARPSHTSQYLCASSEMFGNTGELFFGEGSRLTVL.

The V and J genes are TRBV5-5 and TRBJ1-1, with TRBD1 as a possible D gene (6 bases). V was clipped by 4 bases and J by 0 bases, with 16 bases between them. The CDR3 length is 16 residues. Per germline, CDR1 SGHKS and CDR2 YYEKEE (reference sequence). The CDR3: CASSPQMDSVNTEAFF. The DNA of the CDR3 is TGTGCCAGCAGCCCTCAAATGGACAGTGTGAACACTGAAGCTTTCTTT. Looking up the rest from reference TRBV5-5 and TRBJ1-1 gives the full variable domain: DAGVTQSPTHLIKTRGQQVTLRCSPISGHKSVSWYQQVLGQGPQFIFQYYEKEERGRGNFPDRFSARQFPNYSSELNVNALLLGDSALYLCASSPQMDSVNTEAFFGQGTRLTVV.

The CDR3 region is CASSRIAGGKYEQYF. In nucleotides, the CDR3 is TGTGCCAGCAGCCGGATAGCGGGAGGGAAGTACGAGCAGTACTTC. This chain links TRBV11-3 with TRBJ2-7, with 11 positions matching TRBD2. The CDR3 is 15 residues long. V was pared by 5 bases and J by 4 bases, with 7 bases of the junction left unmatched. CDR1 SGHNT and CDR2 YENEEA come from the germline V gene.

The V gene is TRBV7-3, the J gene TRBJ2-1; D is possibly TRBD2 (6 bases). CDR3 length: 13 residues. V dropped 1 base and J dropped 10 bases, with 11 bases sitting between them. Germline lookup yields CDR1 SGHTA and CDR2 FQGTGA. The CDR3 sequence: CASSLSPAGEQFF. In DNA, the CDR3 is TGTGCCAGCAGCTTAAGTCCCGCGGGGGAGCAGTTCTTC.

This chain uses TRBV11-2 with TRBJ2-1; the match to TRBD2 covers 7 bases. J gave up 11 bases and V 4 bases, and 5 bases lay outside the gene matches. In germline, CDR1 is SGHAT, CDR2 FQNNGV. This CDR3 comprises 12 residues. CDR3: CASSSGLLKQFF. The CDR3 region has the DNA TGTGCCAGCAGCTCGGGACTACTTAAGCAGTTCTTC.

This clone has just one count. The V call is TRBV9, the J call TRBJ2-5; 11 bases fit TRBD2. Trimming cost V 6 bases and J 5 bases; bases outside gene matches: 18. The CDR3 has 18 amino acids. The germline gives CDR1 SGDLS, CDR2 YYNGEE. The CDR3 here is CASNTGGTSGLGRETQYF. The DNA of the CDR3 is TGTGCCAGCAACACAGGTGGGACTAGCGGACTTGGGAGGGAGACCCAGTACTTC.

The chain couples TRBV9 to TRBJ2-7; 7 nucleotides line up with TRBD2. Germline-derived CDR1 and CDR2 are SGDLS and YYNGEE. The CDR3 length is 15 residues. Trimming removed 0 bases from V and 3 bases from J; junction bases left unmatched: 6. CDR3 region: CASSVAGGGLYEQYF. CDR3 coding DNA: TGTGCCAGCAGCGTAGCTGGGGGAGGGCTCTACGAGCAGTACTTC.